A selection of T cell receptor beta chains follows, all from one sample in a study of siplizumab effects on memory and regulatory T cells. Clones were sequenced by immunoSEQ multiplex PCR, and TCRdb holds only the in-frame ones, with some missing. The sample lists roughly 100,000 clones; roughly 97% were seen once. Sequencing was done on a sample of naive CD4+ T cells sorted from blood. The source is a human donor in good health. Each CDR3 is given with its conserved first and last residue. The D gene is left open where the match is weak. Only part of the rows carry a size: once, few, many, or a class if the clone is expanded.

CDR3nt: TGTGCCAGTAGATCCTCCGGGACGGGAGAGCAGTTCTTC
CDR3aa: CASRSSGTGEQFF
v_gene: TRBV19
d_gene: NA
abundance: NA
j_gene: TRBJ2-1

CDR3nt: TGTGCCAGCACCCTCGAGGTCAATCAGCCCCAGCATTTT
CDR3aa: CASTLEVNQPQHF
v_gene: TRBV6-1
d_gene: NA
abundance: NA
j_gene: TRBJ1-5

CDR3nt: TGCGCCAGCAGCTTGGTACTGGCCGCTGCAGATACGCAGTATTTT
CDR3aa: CASSLVLAAADTQYF
v_gene: TRBV5-1
d_gene: NA
abundance: once
j_gene: TRBJ2-3

CDR3nt: TGCGCCAGCAGCCAAACCCCCAGAGGACCCAAAAACATTCAGTACTTC
CDR3aa: CASSQTPRGPKNIQYF
v_gene: TRBV4-1
d_gene: NA
abundance: NA
j_gene: TRBJ2-4

CDR3nt: TGTGCCAGCAGTTTTTCATCGGTGCTAGGGGGCGGTATCTCCGGGGCCAACGTCCTGACTTTC
CDR3aa: CASSFSSVLGGGISGANVLTF
v_gene: TRBV28
d_gene: TRBD1
abundance: NA
j_gene: TRBJ2-6

CDR3nt: TGTGCCAGCAGACATAGTGGAGGGGTGGAGACCCAGTACTTC
CDR3aa: CASRHSGGVETQYF
v_gene: TRBV7-2
d_gene: NA
abundance: NA
j_gene: TRBJ2-5

CDR3nt: TGTGCCAGCAGCTTACTGGGGAACACTGAAGCTTTCTTT
CDR3aa: CASSLLGNTEAFF
v_gene: TRBV7-3
d_gene: NA
abundance: NA
j_gene: TRBJ1-1

CDR3nt: TGTGCCAGCAGCTTAGGAACAGGGGGTTTCGACGAGCAGTACTTC
CDR3aa: CASSLGTGGFDEQYF
v_gene: TRBV11-2
d_gene: TRBD1
abundance: NA
j_gene: TRBJ2-7

CDR3nt: TGTGCCAGCGAGGACGTATACGAGCAGTACTTC
CDR3aa: CASEDVYEQYF
v_gene: TRBV28
d_gene: NA
abundance: NA
j_gene: TRBJ2-7

CDR3nt: TGTGCCAGCAGCTTAGCGGGGGAGACCTACAATGAGCAGTTCTTC
CDR3aa: CASSLAGETYNEQFF
v_gene: TRBV7-9
d_gene: NA
abundance: NA
j_gene: TRBJ2-1

CDR3nt: TGTGCCAGTAGTAGGGACAGGGCCGGGGGTCAGCCCCAGCATTTT
CDR3aa: CASSRDRAGGQPQHF
v_gene: TRBV19
d_gene: TRBD1
abundance: few
j_gene: TRBJ1-5

CDR3nt: TGTGCCAGCTCACAAGGGGACAGGGGCTATCAGCCCCAGCATTTT
CDR3aa: CASSQGDRGYQPQHF
v_gene: TRBV18
d_gene: TRBD1
abundance: NA
j_gene: TRBJ1-5

CDR3nt: TGTGCCAGCTCACCGGGGACAGGTCAGTTAAATGAGCAGTTCTTC
CDR3aa: CASSPGTGQLNEQFF
v_gene: TRBV18
d_gene: TRBD1
abundance: NA
j_gene: TRBJ2-1

CDR3nt: TGTGCCAGCCCGGACAGGGGGGGAAATGAGCAGTTCTTC
CDR3aa: CASPDRGGNEQFF
v_gene: TRBV28
d_gene: TRBD1
abundance: NA
j_gene: TRBJ2-1

CDR3nt: TGTGCCATCAGAGGACTAGCGGGGCTGGGTGAGCAGTTCTTC
CDR3aa: CAIRGLAGLGEQFF
v_gene: TRBV10-3
d_gene: TRBD2
abundance: NA
j_gene: TRBJ2-1

CDR3nt: TGTGCCAGCAGCCATCAGGGGGCGAACACCGGGGAGCTGTTTTTT
CDR3aa: CASSHQGANTGELFF
v_gene: TRBV7-2
d_gene: TRBD1
abundance: NA
j_gene: TRBJ2-2

CDR3nt: TGTGCCAGCAGTTCCGACTCGCCCTACGAGCAGTACTTC
CDR3aa: CASSSDSPYEQYF
v_gene: TRBV28
d_gene: NA
abundance: NA
j_gene: TRBJ2-7

CDR3nt: TGTGCCAGCAGCTTTCCAGGGCTCTATGGCTACACCTTC
CDR3aa: CASSFPGLYGYTF
v_gene: TRBV5-4
d_gene: NA
abundance: NA
j_gene: TRBJ1-2

CDR3nt: TGCGCCAGCAGAGCCGGGACATCATTAGTGAATCGTGGAAAACTGTTTTTT
CDR3aa: CASRAGTSLVNRGKLFF
v_gene: TRBV5-1
d_gene: NA
abundance: NA
j_gene: TRBJ1-4

CDR3nt: TGTGCCAGCACAAACTACTACGAGCAGTACTTC
CDR3aa: CASTNYYEQYF
v_gene: TRBV7-2
d_gene: NA
abundance: NA
j_gene: TRBJ2-7

CDR3nt: TGCGCCAGCAGCGTCAGGGGGAACACAGATACGCAGTATTTT
CDR3aa: CASSVRGNTDTQYF
v_gene: TRBV5-1
d_gene: TRBD1
abundance: NA
j_gene: TRBJ2-3

CDR3nt: TGTGCCAGCTCACAGGGACAGTCTAATTCACCCCTCCACTTT
CDR3aa: CASSQGQSNSPLHF
v_gene: TRBV18
d_gene: TRBD1
abundance: NA
j_gene: TRBJ1-6

CDR3nt: TGTGCCAGCAGCCCTGGACAGGGTGGGGAGCCCCAGCATTTT
CDR3aa: CASSPGQGGEPQHF
v_gene: TRBV21-1
d_gene: NA
abundance: once
j_gene: TRBJ1-5

CDR3nt: TGTGCCAGCAGTATATTCTTCCCGGGACTCCAATTTAAGCCGAACACTGAAGCTTTCTTT
CDR3aa: CASSIFFPGLQFKPNTEAFF
v_gene: TRBV27
d_gene: NA
abundance: NA
j_gene: TRBJ1-1

CDR3nt: TGTGCCAGCAGCATCTTCCAGGGGCTCAATGAGCAGTTCTTC
CDR3aa: CASSIFQGLNEQFF
v_gene: TRBV21-1
d_gene: NA
abundance: NA
j_gene: TRBJ2-1

CDR3nt: TGCGCCAGCAGCTTGGCCGGTCAGAACACCGGGGAGCTGTTTTTT
CDR3aa: CASSLAGQNTGELFF
v_gene: TRBV5-1
d_gene: NA
abundance: NA
j_gene: TRBJ2-2

CDR3nt: TGCGCCAGCAGCCAAGATAAAGGGTTGGGCGAGCAGTACTTC
CDR3aa: CASSQDKGLGEQYF
v_gene: TRBV4-3
d_gene: NA
abundance: NA
j_gene: TRBJ2-7

CDR3nt: TGTGCCAGCAGTTTTTTGCAGGGCTCCTATAATTCACCCCTCCACTTT
CDR3aa: CASSFLQGSYNSPLHF
v_gene: TRBV28
d_gene: NA
abundance: NA
j_gene: TRBJ1-6

CDR3nt: TGTGCCAGCAGCCCCCGGACTAGCGGGGCGGACGAGCAGTACTTC
CDR3aa: CASSPRTSGADEQYF
v_gene: TRBV7-2
d_gene: TRBD2
abundance: NA
j_gene: TRBJ2-7

CDR3nt: TGTGCCAGCAGTCCGCTACTTACAGAGAACACTGAAGCTTTCTTT
CDR3aa: CASSPLLTENTEAFF
v_gene: TRBV25-1
d_gene: NA
abundance: NA
j_gene: TRBJ1-1

CDR3nt: TGTGCCAGCAGCTTGGCACCGGGACAGGGTTGGACCGGGGAGCTGTTTTTT
CDR3aa: CASSLAPGQGWTGELFF
v_gene: TRBV5-4
d_gene: TRBD1
abundance: few
j_gene: TRBJ2-2

CDR3nt: TGTGCCAGCAGCTTATCAGGGGAGTACGAGCAGTACTTC
CDR3aa: CASSLSGEYEQYF
v_gene: TRBV7-2
d_gene: NA
abundance: NA
j_gene: TRBJ2-7

CDR3nt: TGTGCCAGCAGAGCGACCGGGCGGCAGCCCCAGCATTTT
CDR3aa: CASRATGRQPQHF
v_gene: TRBV2
d_gene: NA
abundance: NA
j_gene: TRBJ1-5

CDR3nt: TGTGCCAGCCGAACCGGGACAGGGGGCATCAATGAGCAGTTCTTC
CDR3aa: CASRTGTGGINEQFF
v_gene: TRBV6-5
d_gene: TRBD1
abundance: NA
j_gene: TRBJ2-1

CDR3nt: TGTGCCAGCAGCCGAGCCAGGGGGCTTAACACTGAAGCTTTCTTT
CDR3aa: CASSRARGLNTEAFF
v_gene: TRBV7-2
d_gene: TRBD1
abundance: NA
j_gene: TRBJ1-1

CDR3nt: TGTGCCAGCAGCTCATCGTGGGGGGGCGCCCCCACCGGGGAGCTGTTTTTT
CDR3aa: CASSSSWGGAPTGELFF
v_gene: TRBV7-3
d_gene: NA
abundance: NA
j_gene: TRBJ2-2

CDR3nt: TGTGCCAGCAGCAACCATACTACACGGTCCTACGAGCAGTACTTC
CDR3aa: CASSNHTTRSYEQYF
v_gene: TRBV5-7
d_gene: NA
abundance: NA
j_gene: TRBJ2-7

CDR3nt: TGTGCCAGCAGCGTAGGTGGGACTAGCGGGGCCGGGTGGACCGGGGAGCTGTTTTTT
CDR3aa: CASSVGGTSGAGWTGELFF
v_gene: TRBV9
d_gene: TRBD2
abundance: NA
j_gene: TRBJ2-2

CDR3nt: TGTGCCAGTAGTATTGGGGAGGGAAGTAGGATTGGCTACACCTTC
CDR3aa: CASSIGEGSRIGYTF
v_gene: TRBV19
d_gene: NA
abundance: NA
j_gene: TRBJ1-2

CDR3nt: TGTGCCAGCAGTGTGACAGGGGGAAAAAAAGCTTTCTTT
CDR3aa: CASSVTGGKKAFF
v_gene: TRBV25-1
d_gene: TRBD1
abundance: NA
j_gene: TRBJ1-1

CDR3nt: TGTGCCAGCAGCCAAGTTACCGGAGAGACCCAGTACTTC
CDR3aa: CASSQVTGETQYF
v_gene: TRBV4-2
d_gene: NA
abundance: NA
j_gene: TRBJ2-5

CDR3nt: TGCGCCAGCCGCTTGGAAGATACGCAGTATTTT
CDR3aa: CASRLEDTQYF
v_gene: TRBV5-1
d_gene: NA
abundance: NA
j_gene: TRBJ2-3

CDR3nt: TGCGCCAGCAGCTTGGAGGAGGGGTCCTACGAGCAGTACTTC
CDR3aa: CASSLEEGSYEQYF
v_gene: TRBV5-1
d_gene: NA
abundance: NA
j_gene: TRBJ2-7

CDR3nt: TGTGCCAGCAGTCCCCTCACCTCAACTAATGAAAAACTGTTTTTT
CDR3aa: CASSPLTSTNEKLFF
v_gene: TRBV27
d_gene: NA
abundance: NA
j_gene: TRBJ1-4

CDR3nt: TGTGCCAGCACCGAGACCGGAATGAACACTGAAGCTTTCTTT
CDR3aa: CASTETGMNTEAFF
v_gene: TRBV7-2
d_gene: NA
abundance: NA
j_gene: TRBJ1-1

CDR3nt: TGTGCCAGCAGTGGGAATGAAAAACTGTTTTTT
CDR3aa: CASSGNEKLFF
v_gene: TRBV6-5
d_gene: NA
abundance: NA
j_gene: TRBJ1-4

CDR3nt: TGTGCCAGCAGCTTTGTAGACTATGGCTACACCTTC
CDR3aa: CASSFVDYGYTF
v_gene: TRBV7-9
d_gene: NA
abundance: NA
j_gene: TRBJ1-2

CDR3nt: TGTGCCAGTAATGGCGAGACCTACGAGCAGTACTTC
CDR3aa: CASNGETYEQYF
v_gene: TRBV19
d_gene: NA
abundance: NA
j_gene: TRBJ2-7

CDR3nt: TGTGCCAGCAGTGACCCAGACAGGGACCACTATGGCTACACCTTC
CDR3aa: CASSDPDRDHYGYTF
v_gene: TRBV6-1
d_gene: TRBD1
abundance: NA
j_gene: TRBJ1-2

CDR3nt: TGCAGTGCTACCGGACCGGGAACCCAGTACTTC
CDR3aa: CSATGPGTQYF
v_gene: TRBV20-1
d_gene: NA
abundance: NA
j_gene: TRBJ2-5

CDR3nt: TGTGCCAGTAGTACCACAGGGGGCGGCTACGAGCAGTACTTC
CDR3aa: CASSTTGGGYEQYF
v_gene: TRBV19
d_gene: TRBD1
abundance: NA
j_gene: TRBJ2-7

CDR3nt: TGTGCCAGCAGCGTAGTAGCGGGGGGGCTCAATGAGCAGTTCTTC
CDR3aa: CASSVVAGGLNEQFF
v_gene: TRBV9
d_gene: TRBD2
abundance: NA
j_gene: TRBJ2-1